What follows describes a single T cell receptor (beta chain). The sample is drawn from a study of cytomegalovirus exposure and HLA in healthy donors. Amplification used 60 Vbeta primers and 13 Jbeta primers. Produced via immunoSEQ multiplex PCR; TCRdb's table is partial and in-frame only. The profile shows about 150,000 clones, roughly 79% of them singletons. The V and J ends lost 6 bases and 0 bases, in that order; junction bases with no gene match: 3. The CDR3 covers 17 residues. Per germline, CDR1 MNHEY and CDR2 SMNVEV (reference sequence). The chain joins TRBV27 to TRBJ2-3; 16 bases match TRBD2. The sample taken for sequencing was PBMCs. The receptor's source is a woman aged 40-49 years in good health and CMV-seronegative. In nucleotides, the CDR3 is TGTGCCAGCAGGGGACTAGCGGGGGGGATTAGCACAGATACGCAGTATTTT. Protein sequence: CASRGLAGGISTDTQYF.